The next 28 T cell receptor beta chains were all read from a single sample in a study of somatic mutations in cytotoxic T cells in rheumatoid arthritis (dated by TCRdb to the late 2010s). The library was produced with the immunoSEQ multiplex PCR assay. TCRdb stores this immuneACCESS table with in-frame sequences only. Part of the clones is absent; in the studies checked, under half of the shortfall reflects unresolved V genes, and no reason is known for the rest. Counted in this sample were about 14,000 clones; roughly 73% of them appeared once. In total, the top ten clones hold around 15% of the sample. Sequencing input: CD8+ T cells sorted from blood. The origin of the receptors is an adult with rheumatoid arthritis.

The chain employs TRBV27 and TRBJ2-3; D is possibly TRBD1 (6 bases). The V gene lost 1 base and the J gene lost 10 bases, with 18 bases spanning the gap. Germline assignment: CDR1 MNHEY and CDR2 SMNVEV (reference sequence). The CDR3 is made up of 15 amino acids. The CDR3 nucleotides are TGTGCCAGCAGTTTATACGTCGGAAACCAGGGGCCGCAGTATTTT. This encodes CASSLYVGNQGPQYF.

V usage is TRBV7-6 and J usage is TRBJ2-1; D could derive from TRBD1 or TRBD2 (5 bases each). Germline CDR1 SGHVS, CDR2 FNYEAQ. Trimming cost V 5 bases and J 8 bases, with 13 bases left between them. The CDR3 consists of 13 residues. CDR3 sequence: CASSPGDRYEQFF. The CDR3 DNA is TGTGCCAGCAGCCCCGGGGACCGTTATGAGCAGTTCTTC.

J is TRBJ1-3 and V is TRBV13; maybe TRBD1 (6 bases). Germline CDR1 reads PRHDT; CDR2 reads FYEKMQ (reference sequence). This CDR3 region has 13 residues. V was cut by 0 bases and J by 8 bases, with 8 bases left in between. CDR3 protein: CASSLGQGDTIYF. DNA of the CDR3: TGTGCCAGCAGCTTAGGACAGGGAGACACCATATATTTT.

The V and J genes are TRBV6-6 and TRBJ2-1; a possible D gene is TRBD1 (8 bases). Trimming cost V 3 bases and J 6 bases, with 18 bases left between them. Looked up from germline, CDR1 is MNHNY and CDR2 is SVGAGI (reference sequence). The CDR3 is 16 residues long. The CDR3 sequence: CASSYPNRGGINEQFF. CDR3 bases: TGTGCCAGCAGTTATCCCAACAGGGGGGGTATCAATGAGCAGTTCTTC.

V usage is TRBV18 and J usage is TRBJ2-7, with D possibly matching TRBD1 (6 bases). The CDR3 covers 14 residues. V dropped 3 bases and J dropped 7 bases, with 16 bases sitting between them. Germline CDR1 reads KGHSH; CDR2 reads LQKENI. As DNA, the CDR3 is TGTGCCAGCTCACCCCAGGGGTCAAGTAAAGAGCAGTACTTC. Translation: CASSPQGSSKEQYF.

This chain uses TRBV23-1 with TRBJ1-2; maybe TRBD1 (5 bases). TRBV23-1 is identified as an open reading frame with a role that is uncertain. CDR3 length equals 16 residues. V was shortened by 7 bases and J by 8 bases, with 26 bases between the two germline ends. In nucleotides, the CDR3 is TGCGCCAGCAAGACGAAGGGGACTTACCCACGTGGGGGCTACACCTTC. It specifies CASKTKGTYPRGGYTF.

The gene calls are TRBV7-8 and TRBJ1-5, with TRBD1 as a possible D gene (6 bases). The V gene lost 7 bases and the J gene lost 5 bases, with 12 bases spanning the gap. The CDR3 consists of 13 residues. Germline CDR1 and CDR2: SGHVS and FQNEAQ. CDR3 residues: CASKGGADQPQHF. The CDR3 DNA is TGTGCCAGCAAGGGGGGAGCAGATCAGCCCCAGCATTTT.

The CDR3 DNA reads as TGTGCCACCAGCAGAGAGCATGACGGGACACTTTCCACCTTC. Translated, it gives CATSREHDGTLSTF. V and J are TRBV15 and TRBJ1-2; possibly TRBD1 for D (6 bases). Germline CDR1 reads LNHNV; CDR2 reads YYDKDF (reference sequence). Trimming stripped 0 bases from V and 13 bases from J, with 18 bases between. This CDR3 is 14 amino acids long.

In this sample, this clone is medium-sized. V usage is TRBV5-1 and J usage is TRBJ2-7, with D perhaps TRBD1 (6 bases). In germline, CDR1 is SGHRS, CDR2 YFSETQ. The CDR3 totals 15 residues. V dropped 3 bases and J dropped 3 bases, with 16 bases sitting between them. CDR3 in amino acids: CASSSLGQKDYEQYF. The CDR3 DNA follows: TGCGCCAGCAGCTCCTTGGGACAAAAGGACTACGAGCAGTACTTC.

This rearrangement joins TRBV15 to TRBJ2-7; D ambiguous. The ends were cut back, 2 bases at V and 6 bases at J, with 8 bases in the middle. The CDR3 is made up of 12 amino acids. The germline V gene has CDR1 LNHNV and CDR2 YYDKDF (reference sequence). In DNA, the CDR3 is TGTGCCACCAGCAGACACGGTAGCGAGCAGTACTTC. Amino acid sequence: CATSRHGSEQYF. The full variable domain, in which reference TRBV15 and TRBJ2-7 provide the parts outside the CDR3, is DAMVIQNPRYQVTQFGKPVTLSCSQTLNHNVMYWYQQKSSQAPKLLFHYYDKDFNNEADTPDNFQSRRPNTSFCFLDIRSPGLGDTAMYLCATSRHGSEQYFGPGTRLTVT.

V gene TRBV7-2 combines with J gene TRBJ1-6, with D tentatively TRBD1 (6 bases). The CDR3 runs 16 residues. Germline CDR1 SGHTA, CDR2 FQGNSA. V was trimmed by 5 bases and J by 0 bases, leaving 11 bases between them. The DNA of the CDR3 is TGTGCCAGCAGCCGAGGGGGGAGCTCCTATAATTCACCCCTCCACTTT. This codes for CASSRGGSSYNSPLHF.

This chain joins TRBV19 and TRBJ2-7; a possible D gene is TRBD1 (6 bases). V lost 4 bases and J 2 bases, leaving 12 bases between the germline ends. The germline V gene encodes CDR1 LNHDA and CDR2 SQIVND (reference sequence). The CDR3 contains 14 residues. CDR3 loop: CASSTRTVAYEQYF. DNA of the CDR3: TGTGCCAGTAGTACCCGGACAGTAGCCTACGAGCAGTACTTC.

This clone was picked up one time. The V and J genes are TRBV5-5 and TRBJ1-1; a possible D gene is TRBD1 (6 bases). Germline lookup yields CDR1 SGHKS and CDR2 YYEKEE (reference sequence). CDR3 length: 13 residues. Trimming removed 2 bases from V and 4 bases from J, with 9 bases in between. CDR3 in DNA: TGTGCCAGCAGCTTAGGAGGGGGCACTGAAGCTTTCTTT. The encoded protein is CASSLGGGTEAFF.

The chain employs TRBV19 and TRBJ2-1; 9 bases are a match to TRBD2. V lost 2 bases and J lost 1; bases outside the gene matches: 3. The CDR3 sequence is 16 residues long. CDR1 and CDR2 (germline): LNHDA, SQIVND (reference sequence). The CDR3 sequence is CASSISAGGSYNEQFF. The CDR3 DNA reads TGTGCCAGTAGTATATCAGCGGGGGGTTCCTACAATGAGCAGTTCTTC.

The V and J genes are TRBV7-9 and TRBJ1-4; D is possibly TRBD1 (6 bases). Per germline, CDR1 SEHNR and CDR2 FQNEAQ (reference sequence). The CDR3 extends over 13 amino acids. Trimming left V 4 bases short and J 9 bases short, with 12 bases between. CDR3 sequence reads: CASSSPTGQKLFF. CDR3 sequence (DNA): TGTGCCAGCAGCTCACCGACAGGACAAAAACTGTTTTTT.

CDR3 bases: TGTGCCAGCAGCCCGGGGGGTGGGCCCCAGCATTTT. Its translation: CASSPGGGPQHF. The rearrangement links TRBV11-2 to TRBJ1-5; a weak D match, TRBD1 (5 bases). The CDR3 is made up of 12 amino acids. V gave up 5 bases and J gave up 9 bases, with 11 bases separating them. The germline V gene has CDR1 SGHAT and CDR2 FQNNGV.

As regards this clone: This sample includes further DNA sequences coding for the same CDR3. The chain couples TRBV5-1 to TRBJ1-1; D not certain. In germline, CDR1 is SGHRS, CDR2 YFSETQ. The CDR3 consists of 14 residues. V lost 0 bases to trimming and J lost 1 base, with 7 bases between them. CDR3 residues: CASSLEAANTEAFF. The CDR3, as DNA: TGCGCCAGCAGCTTGGAGGCGGCGAACACTGAAGCTTTCTTT.

This clone was seen a handful of times. V gene TRBV2 combines with J gene TRBJ1-1; 7 nucleotides agree with TRBD1. Germline lookup yields CDR1 SNHLY and CDR2 FYNNEI. The CDR3 extends over 12 amino acids. With V trimmed by 8 bases and J by 4 bases, 4 bases remained unmatched. Here the CDR3 DNA reads TGTGCCAGCGTTACAGGGGTCACTGAAGCTTTCTTT. Residues: CASVTGVTEAFF. Full variable domain (rest looked up from reference TRBV2 and TRBJ1-1): EPEVTQTPSHQVTQMGQEVILRCVPISNHLYFYWYRQILGQKVEFLVSFYNNEISEKSEIFDDQFSVERPDGSNFTLKIRSTKLEDSAMYFCASVTGVTEAFFGQGTRLTVV.

This chain connects TRBV5-6 to TRBJ1-1; D might be TRBD1 (5 bases). The V end was cut by 0 bases, the J end by 1 base, with 10 bases between. CDR1 and CDR2 (germline): SGHDT, YYEEEE. CDR3 length: 15 amino acids. The CDR3 DNA is TGTGCCAGCAGCTTGGCCCAAGGGGCGAACACTGAAGCTTTCTTT. This codes for CASSLAQGANTEAFF.

V gene TRBV10-3 combines with J gene TRBJ2-1; no definite D call. Germline V lookup: CDR1 ENHRY, CDR2 SYGVKD. V lost 0 bases and J 0 bases, leaving 6 bases between the germline ends. This CDR3 is 15 amino acids long. In nucleotides, the CDR3 is TGTGCCATCAGTGAGTCTGTGGGCTCCTACAATGAGCAGTTCTTC. Its protein product is CAISESVGSYNEQFF.

The gene calls are TRBV4-1 and TRBJ1-4; TRBD1 is a possible D gene (5 bases). Trimming left V 3 bases short and J 3 bases short, with 17 bases between. Germline values: CDR1 MGHRA, CDR2 YSYEKL. CDR3 length: 17 residues. CDR3 amino acids: CASSQSNWGDANEKLFF. The CDR3 nucleotides are TGCGCCAGCAGCCAGTCCAACTGGGGGGATGCTAATGAAAAACTGTTTTTT.

The rearrangement joins TRBV7-8 to TRBJ2-5, with D maybe TRBD2 (6 bases). This CDR3 is built from 16 residues. Looked up from germline, CDR1 is SGHVS and CDR2 is FQNEAQ. V was cut by 1 base and J by 5 bases, with 17 bases left in between. This CDR3 is CASSLGGLEMSETQYF. The CDR3 DNA reads TGTGCCAGCAGCTTAGGGGGACTGGAAATGTCGGAGACCCAGTACTTC.

This chain links TRBV6-1 with TRBJ1-2; tentatively, D is TRBD1 (5 bases). Germline CDR1 and CDR2: MNHNS and SASEGT. The CDR3 is 15 residues long. V lost 2 bases and J lost 7, with 17 bases in between. The CDR3 protein is CASSELGQGRAGYTF. DNA for the CDR3: TGTGCCAGCAGTGAATTGGGGCAGGGAAGGGCTGGCTACACCTTC.

This clone was seen a few times. The genes are TRBV18 and TRBJ1-5, with a possible D match to TRBD1 (6 bases). Trimming removed 2 bases at V and 5 bases at J, with 13 bases between. CDR1 is KGHSH and CDR2 is LQKENI in the germline V gene. This CDR3 has 15 amino acids. The CDR3 reads CASSPSGGRDQPQHF. CDR3 nucleotide sequence: TGTGCCAGCTCACCATCGGGGGGCCGGGATCAGCCCCAGCATTTT.

This chain uses TRBV2 with TRBJ2-1, with 8 bases fitting TRBD1. Germline CDR1 and CDR2: SNHLY and FYNNEI. With 3 bases clipped from V and 4 bases from J, the junction kept 8 bases outside the gene matches. The CDR3 consists of 16 residues. CDR3 sequence: CASSESSGGRYNEQFF. The CDR3 DNA is TGTGCCAGCAGTGAGTCGTCAGGGGGCCGGTACAATGAGCAGTTCTTC.

The rearrangement uses TRBV27 and TRBJ2-2, with 8 nucleotides matching TRBD1. V was clipped by 5 bases and J by 6 bases; unmatched bases: 5. This CDR3 comprises 14 residues. Germline V gives CDR1 MNHEY, CDR2 SMNVEV (reference sequence). For the CDR3, the DNA is TGTGCCAGCAGTCAGGGGACAGGAGCCGGGGAGCTGTTTTTT. This encodes CASSQGTGAGELFF.

The chain combines TRBV10-3 with TRBJ2-5, with a tentative D call TRBD2 (5 bases). V dropped 0 bases and J dropped 2 bases, with 10 bases sitting between them. Germline V gene sequence: CDR1 ENHRY, CDR2 SYGVKD. The CDR3 covers 15 residues. CDR3 coding DNA: TGTGCCATCAGTGAGTCGGGCGGGCGGCAAGAGACCCAGTACTTC. It yields the protein CAISESGGRQETQYF.

The chain employs TRBV5-1 and TRBJ2-4; 7 nucleotides align to TRBD1. CDR3 size: 14 residues. The germline V gene has CDR1 SGHRS and CDR2 YFSETQ. Unmatched junction bases numbered 9, after V lost 4 bases and J lost 8 bases. The CDR3: CASSLGQVRDIQYF. The CDR3 nucleotides read TGCGCCAGCAGCCTTGGACAGGTTAGGGACATTCAGTACTTC. The full variable domain, with the rest looked up from reference TRBV5-1 and TRBJ2-4, is KAGVTQTPRYLIKTRGQQVTLSCSPISGHRSVSWYQQTPGQGLQFLFEYFSETQRNKGNFPGRFSGRQFSNSRSEMNVSTLELGDSALYLCASSLGQVRDIQYFGAGTRLSVL.